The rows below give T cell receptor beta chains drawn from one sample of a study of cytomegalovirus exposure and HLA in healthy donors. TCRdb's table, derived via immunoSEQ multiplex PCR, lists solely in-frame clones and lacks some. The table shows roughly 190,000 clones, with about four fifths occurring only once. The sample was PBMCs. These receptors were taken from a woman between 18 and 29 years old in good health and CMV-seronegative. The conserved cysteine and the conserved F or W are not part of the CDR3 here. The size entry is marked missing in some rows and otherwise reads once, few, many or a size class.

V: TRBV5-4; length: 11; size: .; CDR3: ASSSPTSGIQY
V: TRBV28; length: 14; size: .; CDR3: ASREQRGSGANVLT
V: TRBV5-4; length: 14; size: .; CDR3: ASSLGTGGRTDTQY
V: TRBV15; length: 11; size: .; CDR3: ATSRDYTDTQY
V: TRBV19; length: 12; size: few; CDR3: ASSISQAGTTQF
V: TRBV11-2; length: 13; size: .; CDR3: ASSFLTGGRETQY
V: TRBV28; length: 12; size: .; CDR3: ASSLDRGPNTIY
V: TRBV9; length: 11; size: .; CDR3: ASSPRTEGEQY
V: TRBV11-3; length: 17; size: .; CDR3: ASSLGRDRGRTPNYGYT
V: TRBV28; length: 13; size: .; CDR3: ASSPWDRGTQPQH
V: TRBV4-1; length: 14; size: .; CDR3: ASSQDAGVGYNEQF
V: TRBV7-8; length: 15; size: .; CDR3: ASSLGLPGGASGELF
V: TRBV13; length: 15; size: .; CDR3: ASSGGLAGASYNEQF
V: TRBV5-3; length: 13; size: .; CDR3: ARSPGLSYCNEQF
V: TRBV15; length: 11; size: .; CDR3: ATARENTGELF
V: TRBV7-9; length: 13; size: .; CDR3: SSSLAVQGKEKLF
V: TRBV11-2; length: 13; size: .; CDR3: ASSFDRVLNTEAF
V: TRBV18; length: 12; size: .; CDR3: ASSVGQKNTEAF
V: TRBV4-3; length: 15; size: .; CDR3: ASSQDRQGSGEDGYT
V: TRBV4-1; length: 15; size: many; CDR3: ASSQQQVRDRDFILF
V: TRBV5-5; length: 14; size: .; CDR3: ASSLVGQRATDTQY
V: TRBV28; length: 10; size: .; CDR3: ASRQGAYEQY
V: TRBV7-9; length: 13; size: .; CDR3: ASSPGQGSNQPQH
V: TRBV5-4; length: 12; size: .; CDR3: ASSLSFSKNIQY
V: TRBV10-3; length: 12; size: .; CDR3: AINPGVMNTEAF
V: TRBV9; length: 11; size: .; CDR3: ASTVTSGGELF
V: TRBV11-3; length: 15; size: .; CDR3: ASSLYTGTSAYNEQF
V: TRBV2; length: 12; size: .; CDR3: ASSERLVYNEQF
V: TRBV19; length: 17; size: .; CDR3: ASSTTLRDSLSGANVLT
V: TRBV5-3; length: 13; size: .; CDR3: ARSNGPIGDHEQY
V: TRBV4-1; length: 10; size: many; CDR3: ASSQGLSGAF
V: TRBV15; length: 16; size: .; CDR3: ATSTTDRGLAAYNEQF
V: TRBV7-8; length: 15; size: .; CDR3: ASSATQLAGPYNEQF
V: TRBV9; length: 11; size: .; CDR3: ASSPGVSDTQY
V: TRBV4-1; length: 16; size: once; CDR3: ASSQDPAGGDFTGELF